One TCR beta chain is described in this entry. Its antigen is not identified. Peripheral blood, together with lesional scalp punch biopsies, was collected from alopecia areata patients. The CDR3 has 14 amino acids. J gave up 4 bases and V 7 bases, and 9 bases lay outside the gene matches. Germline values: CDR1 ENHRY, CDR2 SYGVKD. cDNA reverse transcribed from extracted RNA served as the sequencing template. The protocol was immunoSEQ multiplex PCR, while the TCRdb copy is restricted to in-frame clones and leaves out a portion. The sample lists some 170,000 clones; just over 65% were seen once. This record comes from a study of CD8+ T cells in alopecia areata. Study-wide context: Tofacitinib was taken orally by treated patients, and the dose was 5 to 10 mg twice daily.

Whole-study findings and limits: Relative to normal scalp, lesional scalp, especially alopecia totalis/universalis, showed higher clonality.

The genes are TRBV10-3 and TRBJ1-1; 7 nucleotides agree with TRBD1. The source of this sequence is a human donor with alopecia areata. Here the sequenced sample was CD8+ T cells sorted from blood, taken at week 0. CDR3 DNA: TGTGCCATCACCCCCCAGGGGGGAGGCACTGAAGCTTTCTTT. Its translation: CAITPQGGGTEAFF.